The next 29 T cell receptor beta chains were all read from a single sample in a study of early T cells in non-severe SARS-CoV-2 infection. TCRdb used MiXCR to reprocess the 5' RACE reads, holding one entry per CDR3 protein. The table includes 35,000 to 50,000 distinct CDR3 sequences, less than 7% detected once. This material consisted of whole blood, taken at baseline. The receptors were sampled from an adult who was a healthcare worker with PCR-confirmed SARS-CoV-2 infection or an uninfected control (not recorded which).

Only a few counts were recorded for this clonotype. The chain couples TRBV2 to TRBJ2-7; TRBD1 matches 7 bases. Germline trimming cut 6 bases from V and 0 bases from J; bases unmatched to any gene: 5. The CDR3 extends over 14 amino acids. Germline V gives CDR1 SNHLY, CDR2 FYNNEI. CDR3 residues: CASSADRVSYEQYF. The CDR3 coding sequence is TGTGCCAGCAGCGCCGACAGGGTCTCCTACGAGCAGTACTTC.

This clonotype occurred many times. The rearrangement uses TRBV20-1 and TRBJ1-4; 10 bases align to TRBD1. In germline, CDR1 is DFQATT, CDR2 SNEGSKA (reference sequence). This CDR3 is built from 13 residues. V trimming: 6 bases; J trimming: 8 bases; junction bases outside the gene matches: 6. The CDR3 loop is CSAGTGVAEKLFF. CDR3 nucleotide sequence: TGCAGTGCCGGGACAGGGGTGGCGGAAAAACTGTTTTTT.

This clonotype has ten or more counts. This CDR3 is CASSARGYEQYF. For the CDR3, the DNA is TGTGCCAGCAGCGCCAGGGGGTACGAGCAGTACTTC. The chain is built from TRBV7-2 and TRBJ2-7; 7 bases fit TRBD1. Germline V gene lookup returns CDR1 SGHTA and CDR2 FQGNSA. This CDR3 has 12 amino acids. The V segment lost 5 bases and the J segment 4 bases; nucleotides outside the gene matches: 2.

This clonotype was observed many times. This rearrangement joins TRBV6-4 to TRBJ1-6, with D uncertain. The germline gives CDR1 MRHNA, CDR2 SNTAGT. The V gene lost 6 bases and the J gene lost 10 bases, with 16 bases spanning the gap. There are 14 residues in the CDR3. Written as DNA, the CDR3 is TGTGCCAGCAGCCGGGGAGGGTCGCGGTCACCCCTCCACTTT. It specifies CASSRGGSRSPLHF.

This clonotype was observed many times. For the CDR3, the DNA is TGTGCCAGCAAAATCACCGGGGAGCTGTTTTTT. This encodes CASKITGELFF. This chain uses TRBV7-9 with TRBJ2-2, with D uncertain. Trimming pared 7 bases from V and 4 bases from J, leaving 4 bases between. CDR1 SEHNR and CDR2 FQNEAQ come from the germline V gene (reference sequence). The CDR3 runs 11 residues.

This clonotype has more than one count but fewer than ten. The chain carries TRBV9 and TRBJ2-2, with 10 nucleotides matching TRBD2. After removal of 3 bases from V and 1 base from J, the junction contained 3 bases not matched to a gene. Germline V gene sequence: CDR1 SGDLS, CDR2 YYNGEE. This CDR3 spans 16 amino acids. CDR3 sequence reads: CASSGRLAGNTGELFF. CDR3 sequence (DNA): TGTGCCAGCAGCGGGAGACTAGCGGGGAACACCGGGGAGCTGTTTTTT.

Only a few counts were recorded for this clonotype. The rearrangement links TRBV7-8 to TRBJ2-7, with 8 bases fitting TRBD1. The germline V gene encodes CDR1 SGHVS and CDR2 FQNEAQ. There are 14 residues in the CDR3. V shed 5 bases, J shed 0 bases, and the junction held 3 bases outside the gene matches. The chain's CDR3 is CASSRTGSSYEQYF. The CDR3 bases are TGTGCCAGCAGCCGGACAGGGAGCTCCTACGAGCAGTACTTC. Complete variable domain (other parts from reference TRBV7-8 and TRBJ2-7): GAGVSQSPRYKVAKRGQDVALRCDPISGHVSLFWYQQALGQGPEFLTYFQNEAQLDKSGLPSDRFFAERPEGSVSTLKIQRTQQEDSAVYLCASSRTGSSYEQYFGPGTRLTVT.

J is TRBJ2-2 and V is TRBV10-2, with D perhaps matching TRBD1 or TRBD2 (6 bases each). Deletions cut 3 bases from V and 9 bases from J, with 11 bases between. This CDR3 spans 13 amino acids. Per the germline V gene, CDR1 is WSHSY and CDR2 is SAAADI. The CDR3 nucleotides are TGCGCCAGCAGTGAAGGGGGGCTGAGGGAGCTGTTTTTT. Translated, it gives CASSEGGLRELFF.

This clonotype was counted many times. The CDR3 region is CSFPRGGLPDTQYF. CDR3 nucleotide sequence: TGCAGCTTCCCTCGGGGGGGCCTCCCAGATACGCAGTATTTT. This rearrangement joins TRBV29-1 to TRBJ2-3; TRBD2 agrees at 8 bases. With V trimmed by 8 bases and J by 4 bases, 11 bases remained unmatched. Looked up from germline, CDR1 is SQVTM and CDR2 is ANQGSEA. The length of the CDR3 is 14 residues.

The sample holds many counts of this clonotype. The chain links TRBV30 to TRBJ2-4, with TRBD1 identical over 7 bases. The length of the CDR3 is 12 residues. Trimming at V came to 2 bases and at J to 6 bases, leaving 1 base not matched to a gene. Germline values: CDR1 GTSNPN, CDR2 SVGIG (reference sequence). The CDR3 loop reads CAWSRQGNIQYF. Here the CDR3 DNA reads TGTGCCTGGAGTAGACAGGGAAACATTCAGTACTTC.

This clonotype was observed many times. This chain links TRBV20-1 with TRBJ1-2, with a tentative D call TRBD1 (5 bases). Germline loops: CDR1 DFQATT, CDR2 SNEGSKA (reference sequence). The germline V and J ends were trimmed by 1 base and 3 bases, with 12 bases remaining between them. CDR3 size: 14 residues. The CDR3 loop is CSARVGGNYYGYTF. In DNA, the CDR3 is TGCAGTGCTAGAGTGGGGGGGAACTACTATGGCTACACCTTC.

Only a few counts were recorded for this clonotype. V gene TRBV28 combines with J gene TRBJ2-1, with 10 bases identical to TRBD2. J lost 6 bases, V lost 5 bases, and 7 bases had no gene match. The CDR3 is made up of 15 amino acids. Germline values: CDR1 MDHEN, CDR2 SYDVKM. CDR3 nucleotide sequence: TGTGCCAGCAGTGGCAGCGGGGGGGCGATCAATGAGCAGTTCTTC. The encoded protein is CASSGSGGAINEQFF.

At least ten counts were recorded for this clonotype. This chain connects TRBV6-6 to TRBJ2-1; 9 bases are shared with TRBD1. V dropped 5 bases and J dropped 8; count of bases not matched to a gene: 7. Germline CDR1 is MNHNY and CDR2 is SVGAGI (reference sequence). The CDR3 sequence is 14 residues long. CDR3 nucleotide sequence: TGTGCCAGCAGTCAACAGGGGGCGGACGATGAGCAGTTCTTC. It translates to CASSQQGADDEQFF.

In its sample, this clonotype was seen many times. The chain employs TRBV12-3 or TRBV12-4 and TRBJ1-2; the D gene is possibly TRBD1 (5 bases). The CDR3 consists of 15 residues. Between the trimmed V and J ends, which lost 3 bases and 3 bases, there was a span of 14 bases. This chain's CDR3 is CASSLVGRVDYGYTF. In DNA form, the CDR3 reads TGTGCCAGCAGTTTGGTGGGGCGCGTTGACTATGGCTACACCTTC.

This clonotype showed up many times. This sequence joins TRBV25-1 and TRBJ2-5, with D unresolved. From germline, CDR1 is MGHDK and CDR2 SYGVNS. The CDR3 is 13 amino acids. V lost 3 bases to trimming and J lost 5 bases, with 10 bases between them. CDR3: CASSEAWVETQYF. The DNA of the CDR3 is TGTGCCAGCAGTGAGGCCTGGGTTGAGACCCAGTACTTC.

The table lists this clonotype with a few counts. The genes are TRBV3-1 and TRBJ1-2; 9 positions agree with TRBD1. Germline CDR1 is LGHDT and CDR2 is YNNKEL (reference sequence). Trimming took 5 bases from V and 8 from J; bases not matched to a gene: 9. This CDR3 is 14 amino acids long. The CDR3 sequence is CASSYSGTGNGYTF. The CDR3 coding sequence is TGTGCCAGCAGCTACTCCGGGACAGGGAACGGCTACACCTTC.

The table lists this clonotype with many counts. J is TRBJ2-5 and V is TRBV5-4; 10 bases map to TRBD1. Germline V CDR1 and CDR2: SGHNT, YYREEE (reference sequence). The CDR3 is 13 amino acids. The V and J ends lost 4 bases and 5 bases, in that order; junction bases with no gene match: 2. This CDR3 reads CASSKGQGETQYF. The CDR3 coding sequence is TGTGCCAGCAGCAAGGGACAGGGGGAGACCCAGTACTTC.

This clonotype was seen ten or more times. The chain carries TRBV6-2 or TRBV6-3 and TRBJ2-2, with TRBD2 matching over 8 bases. Germline V gene lookup returns CDR1 MNHEY and CDR2 SVGEGT. V trimming: 2 bases; J trimming: 6 bases; junction bases outside the gene matches: 11. The CDR3 sequence is 17 residues long. CDR3 DNA sequence: TGTGCCAGCAGTTACAGTTCGGGAGGGGGTCAGCCCGGGGAGCTGTTTTTT. Amino acid sequence: CASSYSSGGGQPGELFF.

This clonotype was detected ten times or more. This chain links TRBV2 with TRBJ1-4; 8 bases fit TRBD1. The CDR3 has 15 residues. In germline, CDR1 is SNHLY, CDR2 FYNNEI. Germline trimming cut 6 bases from V and 0 bases from J; bases unmatched to any gene: 3. This CDR3 reads CASRSQGATNEKLFF. CDR3 bases: TGTGCCAGCAGGTCACAGGGGGCAACTAATGAAAAACTGTTTTTT.

This clonotype was seen many times. This chain joins TRBV7-9 and TRBJ2-7; no firm D call. Trimming shortened V by 5 bases and J by 0 bases, and 8 bases separated the two germline ends. The CDR3 is 13 residues long. Germline V CDR1 and CDR2: SEHNR, FQNEAQ (reference sequence). The CDR3 region is CASSDWGSYEQYF. CDR3 DNA: TGTGCCAGCAGCGACTGGGGCTCCTACGAGCAGTACTTC.

The V and J genes are TRBV12-3 or TRBV12-4 and TRBJ1-3; the D gene is possibly TRBD1 (5 bases). The CDR3 is 12 amino acids. Trimming cost V 8 bases and J 9 bases, with 14 bases left between them. As DNA, the CDR3 is TGTGCCAGCTGGTCGGGGCCGAGCACCATATATTTT. This codes for CASWSGPSTIYF.

V usage is TRBV10-2 and J usage is TRBJ1-6; D call uncertain. V lost 4 bases and J lost 3, with 16 bases in between. The CDR3 consists of 17 residues. The germline CDR1 and CDR2 sequences are WSHSY and SAAADI. CDR3 DNA: TGCGCCAGCAGTGGCCCACCTCAAGGGAACTATAATTCACCCCTCCACTTT. Translating gives CASSGPPQGNYNSPLHF.

The genes are TRBV6-2 or TRBV6-3 and TRBJ1-1; 8 bases fit TRBD1. This CDR3 comprises 15 residues. The ends lost 7 bases at V and 1 base at J; junction bases unmatched: 8. Germline V gives CDR1 MNHEY, CDR2 SVGEGT. The chain's CDR3 is CASTVSGGRNTEAFF. The CDR3 DNA sequence: TGTGCCAGCACCGTGTCAGGGGGCAGGAACACTGAAGCTTTCTTT.

This clonotype was detected many times. This chain links TRBV12-3 or TRBV12-4 with TRBJ2-2, with TRBD2 as a possible D gene (6 bases). This CDR3 is 16 amino acids long. Trimming took 2 bases from V and 3 from J, leaving 13 bases between them. The CDR3 coding sequence is TGTGCCAGCAGTTTAAGGGACTTTTCGGACACCGGGGAGCTGTTTTTT. It is translated as CASSLRDFSDTGELFF.

The table lists this clonotype with many counts. The chain combines TRBV7-6 with TRBJ2-1, with 10 positions matching TRBD2. V lost 1 base, J lost 6 bases, and 12 bases stayed unmatched. Germline V CDR1 and CDR2: SGHVS, FNYEAQ. There are 18 residues in the CDR3. The CDR3 nucleotides are TGTGCCAGCAGCTTAGGTTCTTCCGGACTAGCGGTTCTCAATGAGCAGTTCTTC. Its translation: CASSLGSSGLAVLNEQFF.

At least ten counts were recorded for this clonotype. V is TRBV6-5 and J is TRBJ1-4, with D unclear. Germline values: CDR1 MNHEY, CDR2 SVGAGI. V gave up 0 bases and J gave up 5 bases, with 10 bases separating them. The CDR3 spans 15 residues. CDR3 amino acids: CASSYSMALNEKLFF. The CDR3 coding sequence is TGTGCCAGCAGTTACTCGATGGCCCTAAATGAAAAACTGTTTTTT.

This clonotype occurred many times. The genes are TRBV12-3 or TRBV12-4 and TRBJ1-3; D not certain. The ends were cut back, 6 bases at V and 4 bases at J, with 7 bases in the middle. This CDR3 spans 12 amino acids. This CDR3 is CASSPIGNTIYF. The CDR3 nucleotides are TGTGCCAGCAGCCCGATCGGAAACACCATATATTTT.

This clonotype was detected many times. V gene TRBV6-5 combines with J gene TRBJ2-4, with D hard to call. The V gene lost 0 bases and the J gene lost 0 bases, with 12 bases spanning the gap. This CDR3 region has 17 residues. From germline, CDR1 is MNHEY and CDR2 SVGAGI. CDR3 region: CASSYSGVGLAKNIQYF. CDR3 bases: TGTGCCAGCAGTTACTCGGGCGTAGGATTAGCCAAAAACATTCAGTACTTC.

At least ten counts were recorded for this clonotype. CDR3 amino acids: CASSPWTGKSETQYF. In DNA, the CDR3 is TGTGCCAGCAGTCCCTGGACAGGGAAGAGTGAGACCCAGTACTTC. The chain has TRBV27 and TRBJ2-5; TRBD1 matches at 8 bases. Germline V lookup: CDR1 MNHEY, CDR2 SMNVEV (reference sequence). With 5 bases clipped from V and 5 bases from J, the junction kept 10 bases outside the gene matches. CDR3 length equals 15 residues.